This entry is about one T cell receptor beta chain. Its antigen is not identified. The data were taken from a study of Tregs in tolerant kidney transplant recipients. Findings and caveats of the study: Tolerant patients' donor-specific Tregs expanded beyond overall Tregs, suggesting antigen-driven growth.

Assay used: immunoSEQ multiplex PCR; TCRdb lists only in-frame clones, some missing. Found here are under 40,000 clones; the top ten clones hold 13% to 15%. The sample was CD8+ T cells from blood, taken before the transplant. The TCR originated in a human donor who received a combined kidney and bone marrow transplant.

The CDR3 loop reads CASSFSGRGDTQYF. The CDR3 bases that were read are TGCGCCAGCAGCTTTAGCGGGAGAGGTGATACG. V gene TRBV5-1 combines with J gene TRBJ2-3; 9 positions match TRBD2. The read ends 3 residues early relative to the CDR3; the germline J gene fills the gap. The germline gives CDR1 SGHRS, CDR2 YFSETQ. V lost 2 bases, J lost 6 bases, and 4 bases stayed unmatched. CDR3 size: 14 residues. The full variable domain, completed using reference TRBV5-1 and TRBJ2-3, is KAGVTQTPRYLIKTRGQQVTLSCSPISGHRSVSWYQQTPGQGLQFLFEYFSETQRNKGNFPGRFSGRQFSNSRSEMNVSTLELGDSALYLCASSFSGRGDTQYFGPGTRLTVL.